The 30 T cell receptor beta chains below come from one sample, sequenced in a study of CD8+CD57+ T cells in acquired aplastic anemia. Investigators profiled TCR beta VDJ and CDR3 from genomic DNA template. MiXCR was run by TCRdb on the reads, yielding one entry per CDR3 protein. The profile shows 350,000 to 450,000 distinct CDR3 sequences, 65% to 80% of them singletons. The material sequenced was sorted CD4+, CD8+, or CD8+CD57+ T cells (not recorded which) from PBMCs. These TCRs come from a human donor in good health, serving as a control.

Notes on this clonotype: One end of the junction is discordant with germline, which a read error may explain. This chain uses TRBV7-9 with TRBJ2-3; TRBD2 is a possible D gene (7 bases). Germline V lookup: CDR1 SEHNR, CDR2 FQNEAQ (reference sequence). CDR3 size: 14 residues. For the CDR3, the DNA is TGTGCCAGCAGCAACCCCCGGGGGGCAGCTACGCACAGTTTT. Amino acids: CASSNPRGAATHSF.

This clonotype was counted at least ten times. V is TRBV7-2 and J is TRBJ2-5; TRBD1 aligns across 10 bases. The CDR3 has 15 residues. Germline CDR1 is SGHTA and CDR2 is FQGNSA. The trim removed 2 bases at V and 5 bases at J, leaving 5 bases unmatched. The CDR3 nucleotides read TGTGCCAGCAGCTTAAGACAGGGGGCAAGGGAGACCCAGTACTTC. Residues: CASSLRQGARETQYF.

A single count supports this clonotype. The chain uses TRBV11-3 and TRBJ1-2; D gene uncertain. Between the trimmed V and J ends, which lost 6 bases and 5 bases, there was a span of 16 bases. The germline V gene has CDR1 SGHNT and CDR2 YENEEA. The CDR3 has 14 residues. The CDR3 nucleotides are TGTGCCAGCAGTATAGGCCACACAGCATATGGCTACACCTTC. Protein product: CASSIGHTAYGYTF. Looking up the rest from reference TRBV11-3 and TRBJ1-2 gives the full variable domain: EAGVVQSPRYKIIEKKQPVAFWCNPISGHNTLYWYLQNLGQGPELLIRYENEEAVDDSQLPKDRFSAERLKGVDSTLKIQPAELGDSAVYLCASSIGHTAYGYTFGSGTRLTVV.

The chain is built from TRBV20-1 and TRBJ1-4; D may be TRBD1 (6 bases). The CDR3 contains 13 residues. Per germline, CDR1 DFQATT and CDR2 SNEGSKA (reference sequence). The CDR3 region has the DNA TGCAGCGTAGAGAGAGGGGGGGGGGAAAAACTGTTTTTT. This encodes CSVERGGGEKLFF.

The V gene is TRBV5-1, the J gene TRBJ1-2; possibly TRBD1 for D (5 bases). Per the germline V gene, CDR1 is SGHRS and CDR2 is YFSETQ. The CDR3 extends over 14 amino acids. V was cut by 4 bases and J by 4 bases, with 14 bases left in between. The CDR3 loop reads CASSAGTNLYGYTF. CDR3 coding DNA: TGCGCCAGCAGCGCGGGGACGAACCTCTATGGCTACACCTTC.

Concerning this clonotype: In this CDR3 the conserved last residue, phenylalanine or tryptophan, is missing, so a read error is likely. V gene TRBV9 combines with J gene TRBJ1-2; possible D gene TRBD1, 5 bases. The CDR3 is 13 amino acids. Looked up from germline, CDR1 is SGDLS and CDR2 is YYNGEE. With 4 bases removed from V and 8 bases from J, the gap between germline ends came to 15 bases. CDR3 amino acids: CASSLSGREGYTV. Written as DNA, the CDR3 is TGTGCCAGCAGCCTAAGCGGCAGGGAGGGCTACACCGTC.

This chain joins TRBV12-3 or TRBV12-4 and TRBJ2-2; D remains ambiguous. Trimming took 2 bases from V and 2 from J, leaving 12 bases between them. The CDR3 is 16 residues long. CDR3 nucleotides: TGTGCCAGCAGTTTATTCGGCTCTGGAAACACCGGGGAGCTGTTTTTT. Translation gives CASSLFGSGNTGELFF.

This clonotype has a count of ten or more. V and J are TRBV27 and TRBJ1-2, with 7 positions matching TRBD1. Germline assignment: CDR1 MNHEY and CDR2 SMNVEV (reference sequence). Trimming removed 6 bases from V and 4 bases from J; junction bases left unmatched: 5. The CDR3 sequence is 13 residues long. The CDR3 coding sequence is TGTGCCAGCAGCTACAGGGGAATCTATGGCTACACCTTC. Its translation: CASSYRGIYGYTF.

Concerning this clonotype: In this CDR3 the conserved last residue, phenylalanine or tryptophan, is missing, so a read error is likely. The limits of the CDR3 on the DNA are not certain, so only TCRdb's listed CDR3 is given. The chain joins TRBV9 to TRBJ2-5. The CDR3 numbers 12 amino acids, ends counted. The germline V gene has CDR1 SGDLS and CDR2 YYNGEE. The CDR3 reads CASSAARQTSSP.

This clonotype was seen only once. The chain is built from TRBV2 and TRBJ2-1; TRBD2 might be the D (5 bases). With 6 bases removed from V and 7 bases from J, the gap between germline ends came to 19 bases. Germline V gene lookup returns CDR1 SNHLY and CDR2 FYNNEI. The CDR3 length is 15 residues. The DNA of the CDR3 is TGTGCCAGCAGCGTGAGGAGGAGCGGAGCAAATGAGCAGTTCTTC. Encoded protein: CASSVRRSGANEQFF.

The J gene is TRBJ1-5, the V gene TRBV11-2; D is unresolved. The germline gives CDR1 SGHAT, CDR2 FQNNGV. The CDR3 is made up of 15 amino acids. V dropped 4 bases and J dropped 4 bases, with 14 bases sitting between them. The CDR3 reads CASSSQTRTNQPQHF. The CDR3 nucleotides read TGTGCCAGCAGCTCCCAAACTAGGACGAATCAGCCCCAGCATTTT. Full variable domain (remainder filled in from reference TRBV11-2 and TRBJ1-5): EAGVAQSPRYKIIEKRQSVAFWCNPISGHATLYWYQQILGQGPKLLIQFQNNGVVDDSQLPKDRFSAERLKGVDSTLKIQPAKLEDSAVYLCASSSQTRTNQPQHFGDGTRLSIL.

The chain uses TRBV12-3 or TRBV12-4 and TRBJ2-1; 8 nucleotides align to TRBD2. The CDR3 consists of 11 residues. V lost 6 bases and J lost 15; bases outside the gene matches: 7. CDR3 DNA sequence: TGTGCCAGCAGCCGCAGGACTAGCCGGTTCTTC. This codes for CASSRRTSRFF.

This clonotype showed up just a few times. This chain uses TRBV7-9 with TRBJ2-5; 8 bases match TRBD2. Germline V CDR1 and CDR2: SEHNR, FQNEAQ (reference sequence). V lost 3 bases to trimming and J lost 5 bases; unmatched junction nucleotides: 5. The CDR3 totals 14 residues. In nucleotides, the CDR3 is TGTGCCAGCAGCTTCGGACTAGCAGGCGAGACCCAGTACTTC. It specifies CASSFGLAGETQYF.

The rearrangement uses TRBV11-2 and TRBJ2-2, with D possibly being TRBD1 (5 bases). Trimming took off 6 bases at V and 4 bases at J, with 15 bases between the two ends. The CDR3 consists of 15 residues. Per the germline V gene, CDR1 is SGHAT and CDR2 is FQNNGV. CDR3: CASSAQGGITGELFF. As DNA, the CDR3 is TGTGCCAGCAGTGCCCAGGGTGGTATCACCGGGGAGCTGTTTTTT.

There are many counts of this clonotype. V is TRBV20-1 and J is TRBJ2-5, with 7 bases identical to TRBD2. Germline CDR1 reads DFQATT; CDR2 reads SNEGSKA (reference sequence). CDR3 length equals 14 residues. The V gene end was trimmed by 1 base and the J gene end by 5 bases; junction bases not matched to a gene: 7. The CDR3 DNA reads TGCAGTGCTAGAGGTTTGGGAGGGGAGGAGACCCAGTACTTC. This codes for CSARGLGGEETQYF.

In regard to this clonotype: At one boundary the junction diverges from the germline segment, which might be a read error. This chain uses TRBV2 with TRBJ2-7, with a possible D match to TRBD2 (7 bases). The CDR3 is 15 amino acids. The germline gives CDR1 SNHLY, CDR2 FYNNEI. The DNA for the CDR3 is TGCGCCAGCAGCCAAGTCTACGGGGGGCCCTACGAGCAGTACTTC. This codes for CASSQVYGGPYEQYF.

This clonotype was seen only a few times. J is TRBJ1-6 and V is TRBV10-3; D unclear. V dropped 7 bases and J dropped 6 bases, with 10 bases sitting between them. Germline V gene data show CDR1 as ENHRY and CDR2 as SYGVKD. The CDR3 is 13 residues long. The CDR3: CAITGIRNSPLHF. CDR3 coding DNA: TGTGCCATCACCGGTATTCGTAATTCACCCCTCCACTTT.

The sample holds one count of this clonotype. The CDR3 end shows no conserved phenylalanine or tryptophan, and so a read error is likely. The DNA is omitted, as the CDR3 cannot be located on it reliably, and the CDR3 follows TCRdb's listing. This rearrangement joins TRBV2 to TRBJ1-2; TRBD1, as called in the table, went unchecked against the DNA. Including both end residues, the CDR3 is 15 amino acids long. CDR1 and CDR2 (germline): SNHLY, FYNNEI. The CDR3 spells CASNRDGGFQPQHFG.

Ten or more counts support this clonotype. The gene calls are TRBV30 and TRBJ2-7; D is uncertain. V lost 4 bases to trimming and J lost 0 bases, with 10 bases between them. This CDR3 region has 13 residues. Germline V gene lookup returns CDR1 GTSNPN and CDR2 SVGIG (reference sequence). The CDR3 region has the DNA TGTGCCTGGAACCTTGGCAGCTCCTACGAGCAGTACTTC. Amino acids: CAWNLGSSYEQYF.

The chain is built from TRBV14 and TRBJ1-1; a possible D gene is TRBD1 (6 bases). Trimming shortened V by 4 bases and J by 5 bases, and 20 bases separated the two germline ends. The germline gives CDR1 SGHDN, CDR2 FVKESK. The CDR3 totals 16 residues. CDR3 in amino acids: CASSPVGGGAQTEAFF. DNA for the CDR3: TGTGCCAGCAGCCCTGTGGGAGGGGGGGCGCAGACTGAAGCTTTCTTT.

The table lists this clonotype with many counts. The V call is TRBV6-2 or TRBV6-3, the J call TRBJ2-5; 7 bases fit TRBD1. The ends lost 7 bases at V and 1 base at J; junction bases unmatched: 6. CDR3 size: 14 residues. Germline CDR1 MNHEY, CDR2 SVGEGT. CDR3 bases: TGTGCCAGCATCCGTGGGACAGCCCAAGAGACCCAGTACTTC. Translation gives CASIRGTAQETQYF.

A word on this clonotype: Compared with germline, one end of the junction differs, possibly owing to a read error. The V call is TRBV6-1, the J call TRBJ1-1; the D gene is possibly TRBD1 (5 bases). The CDR3 is 14 residues long. Germline V gene sequence: CDR1 MNHNS, CDR2 SASEGT. The CDR3 sequence: CASRGTGGNTEAFF. CDR3 DNA: TGTGCCAGCAGGGGGACCGGGGGGAACACCGAAGCTTTCTTT.

V gene TRBV15 combines with J gene TRBJ1-6, with TRBD1 as a possible D gene (5 bases). Germline V lookup: CDR1 LNHNV, CDR2 YYDKDF (reference sequence). This CDR3 is 14 amino acids long. V was clipped by 10 bases and J by 9 bases, with 19 bases between them. The CDR3 region has the DNA TGTGCCAGCAGAACCGGGACCGGCGGTTCACCCCTCCACTTT. It encodes CASRTGTGGSPLHF.

This clonotype was counted between two and nine times. The conserved final phenylalanine or tryptophan is absent from the CDR3, which likely points to a read error. The limits of the CDR3 on the DNA are not certain, so only TCRdb's listed CDR3 is given. This CDR3 reads CASSTGPLDSPLHFG. V is TRBV19 and J is TRBJ1-3. The CDR3 is 15 amino acids long, termini counted. Germline V CDR1 and CDR2: LNHDA, SQIVND (reference sequence).

Of note for this clonotype: Germline and junction disagree at one end, which may indicate a read error. This chain uses TRBV7-2 with TRBJ2-7, with unresolved D. Germline lookup yields CDR1 SGHTA and CDR2 FQGNSA. CDR3 size: 14 residues. The CDR3 sequence: CASSLVTRNSEHFF. The CDR3 DNA is TGTGCCAGCAGCTTAGTGACCAGGAACTCCGAGCATTTCTTC.

The CDR3 nucleotides are TGTGCCAGCAGCTTAGCTACAGGCAATCAGCCCCAGCATTTT. Protein: CASSLATGNQPQHF. This chain joins TRBV5-4 and TRBJ1-5; D is uncertain. The CDR3 covers 14 residues. From germline, CDR1 is SGHNT and CDR2 YYREEE (reference sequence). The germline V and J ends were trimmed by 2 bases and 2 bases, with 8 bases remaining between them.

This clonotype was seen at least ten times. The chain joins TRBV6-5 to TRBJ2-2; D is unclear. CDR1 MNHEY and CDR2 SVGAGI come from the germline V gene. Between the trimmed V and J ends, which lost 8 bases and 5 bases, there was a span of 12 bases. This CDR3 has 13 residues. This CDR3 is CASVDSLTGELFF. CDR3 nucleotides: TGTGCCAGCGTCGACTCTCTTACCGGGGAGCTGTTTTTT.

This clonotype showed up many times. The V and J genes are TRBV10-3 and TRBJ2-7; no clear D. The CDR3 sequence is 13 residues long. The germline V gene encodes CDR1 ENHRY and CDR2 SYGVKD. Trimming pared 6 bases from V and 5 bases from J, leaving 14 bases between. In DNA form, the CDR3 reads TGTGCCATCAGGACCGCCCCCGTGGACGAGCAGTACTTC. Translating it yields CAIRTAPVDEQYF.

This clonotype was seen repeatedly, ten times or more. J is TRBJ2-3 and V is TRBV20-1; a weak D match, TRBD1 (8 bases). The germline gives CDR1 DFQATT, CDR2 SNEGSKA (reference sequence). The CDR3 spans 15 residues. V was clipped by 7 bases and J by 0 bases, with 17 bases between them. This chain's CDR3 is CSVKQGGGSTDTQYF. In DNA, the CDR3 is TGCAGTGTAAAACAGGGGGGAGGGAGCACAGATACGCAGTATTTT.

The chain is built from TRBV20-1 and TRBJ1-2, with D unclear. The V end lost 6 bases, the J end lost 8 bases, and 22 bases lay between the germline ends. CDR3 size: 14 residues. The germline gives CDR1 DFQATT, CDR2 SNEGSKA (reference sequence). This CDR3 is CSARSGMIYEGYTF. The DNA of the CDR3 is TGCAGTGCGCGGAGCGGGATGATTTACGAAGGCTACACCTTC.